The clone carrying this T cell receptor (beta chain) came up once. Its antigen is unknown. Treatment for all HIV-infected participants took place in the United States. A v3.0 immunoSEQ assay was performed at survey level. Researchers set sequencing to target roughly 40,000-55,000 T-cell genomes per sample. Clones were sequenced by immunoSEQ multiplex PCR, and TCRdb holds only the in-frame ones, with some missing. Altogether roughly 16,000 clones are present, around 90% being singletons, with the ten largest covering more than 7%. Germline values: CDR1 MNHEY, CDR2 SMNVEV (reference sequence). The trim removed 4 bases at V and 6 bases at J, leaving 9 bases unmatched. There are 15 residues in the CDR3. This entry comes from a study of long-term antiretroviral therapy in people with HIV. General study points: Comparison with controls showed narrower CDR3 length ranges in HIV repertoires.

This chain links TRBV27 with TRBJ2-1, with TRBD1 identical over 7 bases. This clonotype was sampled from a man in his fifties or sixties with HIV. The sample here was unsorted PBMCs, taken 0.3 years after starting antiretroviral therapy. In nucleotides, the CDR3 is TGTGCCAGCAGTTCTCTCGGGACAGCAATCAATGAGCAGTTCTTC. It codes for CASSSLGTAINEQFF.